This T cell receptor (beta chain) was obtained from a study of beta chain features in type 1 diabetes. Across the study: Patients and healthy donors were similar in age, gender and cell yields.

cDNA synthesis used the whole RNA isolate, giving expressed TCRB sequences. The table came from immunoSEQ multiplex PCR; TCRdb's copy has only in-frame clones and leaves some out. The table records around 400,000 clones, 10% to 15% of them present only once. Sequenced sample: naive CD4+ T cells from blood. This sequence originates from a man aged 18 to 35 in good health.

This CDR3 is CASSGTGQSEQYF. The CDR3 DNA is TGTGCCAGCAGCGGGACAGGGCAAAGCGAGCAGTACTTC. The rearrangement joins TRBV2 to TRBJ2-7, with 9 bases matching TRBD1. Germline trimming cut 6 bases from V and 6 bases from J; bases unmatched to any gene: 6. CDR3 size: 13 residues. Looked up from germline, CDR1 is SNHLY and CDR2 is FYNNEI.